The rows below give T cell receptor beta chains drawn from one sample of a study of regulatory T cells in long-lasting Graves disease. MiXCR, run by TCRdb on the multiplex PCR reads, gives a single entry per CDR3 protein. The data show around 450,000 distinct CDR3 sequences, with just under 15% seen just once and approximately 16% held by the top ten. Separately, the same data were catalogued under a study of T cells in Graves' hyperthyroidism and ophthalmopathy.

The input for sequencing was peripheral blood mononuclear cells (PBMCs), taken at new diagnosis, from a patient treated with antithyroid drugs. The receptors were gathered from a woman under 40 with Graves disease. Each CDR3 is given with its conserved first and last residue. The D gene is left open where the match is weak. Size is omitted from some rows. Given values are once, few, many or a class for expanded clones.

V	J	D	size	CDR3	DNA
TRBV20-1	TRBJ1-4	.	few	CSATRDGNEKLFF	TGCAGTGCTACCCGGGACGGCAATGAAAAACTGTTTTTT
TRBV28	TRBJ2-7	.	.	CASSPLWEQYF	TGTGCCAGCAGTCCTCTGTGGGAGCAGTACTTC
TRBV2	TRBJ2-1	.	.	CASSEGTIPNNEQFF	TGTGCCAGCAGTGAAGGGACTATCCCAAACAATGAGCAGTTCTTC
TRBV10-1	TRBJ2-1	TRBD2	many	CASSDRTSGLYNEQFF	TGCGCCAGCAGTGATCGCACTAGCGGTCTCTACAATGAGCAGTTCTTC
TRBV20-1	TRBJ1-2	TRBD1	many	CSARDGTGSYGYTF	TGCAGTGCTAGAGATGGGACAGGGTCGTATGGCTACACCTTC
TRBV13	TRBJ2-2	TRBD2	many	CASSGTSGIGTGELFF	TGTGCCAGCAGCGGTACTAGCGGGATAGGCACCGGGGAGCTGTTTTTT
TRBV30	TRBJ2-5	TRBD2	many	CAWSPGTGGETQYF	TGTGCCTGGAGTCCCGGGACGGGGGGAGAGACCCAGTACTTC
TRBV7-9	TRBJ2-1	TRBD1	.	CASSSRDRVVALGQFF	TGTGCCAGCAGCTCCCGGGACAGGGTGGTAGCGTTGGGGCAGTTCTTC
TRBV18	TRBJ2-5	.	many	CASSPGGPQETQYF	TGTGCCAGCTCACCGGGGGGGCCACAAGAGACCCAGTACTTC
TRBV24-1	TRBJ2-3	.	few	CATAGTPGRDTQYF	TGTGCCACCGCAGGGACACCGGGCAGAGATACGCAGTATTTT
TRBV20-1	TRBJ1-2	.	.	CSARVGGLYTF	TGCAGTGCTAGAGTGGGGGGCCTCTACACCTTC
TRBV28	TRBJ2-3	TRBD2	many	CASSISGIGTDTQYF	TGTGCCAGCAGTATTAGCGGGATAGGGACAGATACGCAGTATTTT
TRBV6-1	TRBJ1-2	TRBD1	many	CASRMFQGAVRGYGYTF	TGTGCCAGCAGAATGTTCCAGGGGGCCGTGAGGGGCTATGGCTACACCTTC
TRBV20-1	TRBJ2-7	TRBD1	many	CSARGWTGGYEQYF	TGCAGTGCTAGGGGGTGGACAGGGGGCTACGAGCAGTACTTC
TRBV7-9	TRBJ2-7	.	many	CASSLAQGRGEQYF	TGCGCCAGCAGCTTGGCGCAGGGTCGTGGGGAGCAGTACTTC
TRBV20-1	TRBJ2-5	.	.	CSASESRETQYF	TGCAGCGCCTCGGAGAGTCGGGAGACCCAGTACTTC
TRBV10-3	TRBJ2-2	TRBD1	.	CAIRETGSITGELFF	TGTGCCATCAGGGAGACAGGGTCTATCACCGGGGAGCTGTTTTTT
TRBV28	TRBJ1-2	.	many	CASISFEGNYGYTF	TGTGCCAGCATCTCTTTTGAGGGTAACTATGGCTACACCTTC
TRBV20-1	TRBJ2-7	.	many	CSARVSAGMVYEQYF	TGCAGTGCTAGAGTGTCGGCGGGAATGGTGTACGAGCAGTACTTC
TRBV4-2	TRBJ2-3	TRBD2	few	CASSLGTSGSADTQYF	TGTGCCAGCAGCCTCGGGACTAGCGGGAGTGCAGATACGCAGTATTTT
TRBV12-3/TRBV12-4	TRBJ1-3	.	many	CASSTGTVPIYF	TGTGCCAGCAGTACCGGGACTGTACCCATATATTTT
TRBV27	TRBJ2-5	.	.	CASSLSRGVKKETQYF	TGTGCCAGCAGTTTATCTCGCGGCGTCAAAAAAGAGACCCAGTACTTC
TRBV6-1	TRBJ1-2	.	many	CASSEGWRALGYTF	TGTGCCAGCAGTGAAGGCTGGAGGGCTCTTGGCTACACCTTC
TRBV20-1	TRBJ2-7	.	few	CSAATGYEQYF	TGCAGTGCTGCGACAGGCTACGAGCAGTACTTC
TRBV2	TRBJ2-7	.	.	CASKQGLYEQYF	TGTGCCAGCAAGCAGGGACTCTACGAGCAGTACTTC
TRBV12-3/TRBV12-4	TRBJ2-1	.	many	CACWGDPIPGNEQFF	TGTGCCTGCTGGGGCGATCCGATACCAGGCAATGAGCAGTTCTTC
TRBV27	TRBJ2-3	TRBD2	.	CASSFLHGTSGRRDTQYF	TGTGCCAGCAGTTTTCTTCACGGGACTAGCGGGAGGAGGGATACGCAGTATTTT
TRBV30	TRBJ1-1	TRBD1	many	CAWSPPGQQNTEAFF	TGTGCCTGGAGTCCTCCGGGACAGCAAAACACTGAAGCTTTCTTT
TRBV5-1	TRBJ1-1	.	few	CASSLVGGGSDTEAFF	TGCGCCAGCAGCTTGGTGGGGGGCGGATCGGACACTGAAGCTTTCTTT
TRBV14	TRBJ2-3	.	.	CASSFLPGSDTQYF	TGTGCCAGCAGCTTCCTTCCGGGTTCAGATACGCAGTATTTT
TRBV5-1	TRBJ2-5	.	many	CASSRSQGRETQYF	TGCGCCAGCAGCCGTTCGCAGGGACGGGAGACCCAGTACTTC
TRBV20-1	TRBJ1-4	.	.	CSAREPVGADEKLFF	TGCAGTGCTAGAGAACCTGTGGGGGCTGATGAAAAACTGTTTTTT
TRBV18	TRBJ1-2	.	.	CVSSPVGNYGYTF	TGTGTCAGCTCACCGGTAGGAAACTATGGCTACACCTTC
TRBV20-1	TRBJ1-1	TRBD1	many	CSAIQGAGDTEAFF	TGCAGTGCTATCCAGGGGGCTGGGGACACTGAAGCTTTCTTT
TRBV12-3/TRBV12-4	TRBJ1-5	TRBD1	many	CASSTDRVGQPQHF	TGTGCCAGCAGTACAGACAGGGTAGGACAGCCCCAGCATTTT
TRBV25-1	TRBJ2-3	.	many	CASTHVANPTSTDTQYF	TGTGCCAGCACCCATGTGGCGAACCCCACTAGCACAGATACGCAGTATTTT
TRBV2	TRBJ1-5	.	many	CASTGPDSWGNQPQHF	TGTGCCAGCACCGGGCCGGATTCCTGGGGCAATCAGCCCCAGCATTTT
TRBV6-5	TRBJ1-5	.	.	CASSYLGGQPQHF	TGTGCCAGCAGTTACTTGGGAGGACAGCCCCAGCATTTT
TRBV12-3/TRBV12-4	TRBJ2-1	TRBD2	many	CASSAHSGISYNEQFF	TGTGCCAGCAGTGCCCATAGCGGGATCTCCTACAATGAGCAGTTCTTC
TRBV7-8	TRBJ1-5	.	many	CASSLDLFRDNQPQHF	TGTGCCAGCAGCTTAGATCTTTTCAGGGACAATCAGCCCCAGCATTTT
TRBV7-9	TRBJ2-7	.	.	CASGGASRDYEQYF	TGTGCCAGCGGTGGGGCTAGCCGAGACTACGAGCAGTACTTC
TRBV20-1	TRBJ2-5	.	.	CSAPKRDLGLQETQYF	TGCAGTGCCCCCAAGAGGGACTTGGGACTTCAAGAGACCCAGTACTTC
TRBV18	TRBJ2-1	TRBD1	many	CASSPGQGWGNEQFF	TGTGCCAGCTCACCCGGACAGGGTTGGGGCAATGAGCAGTTCTTC
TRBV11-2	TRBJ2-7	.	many	CASTQGLSSYEQYF	TGTGCCAGCACGCAAGGACTGAGCTCCTACGAGCAGTACTTC
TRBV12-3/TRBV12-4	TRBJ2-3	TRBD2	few	CASSFWLAGAATQYF	TGTGCCAGCAGTTTCTGGCTAGCGGGGGCCGCGACGCAGTATTTT
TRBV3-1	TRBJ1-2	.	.	CASSPRQITASGYTF	TGTGCCAGCAGCCCTCGACAGATAACCGCGTCGGGCTACACCTTC
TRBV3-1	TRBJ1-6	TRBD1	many	CASSQGQGGNSPLHF	TGTGCCAGCAGCCAAGGACAGGGAGGAAATTCACCCCTCCACTTT
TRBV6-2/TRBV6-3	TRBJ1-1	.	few	CASTSLGGRTEAFF	TGTGCCAGCACCTCCTTGGGGGGCCGGACTGAAGCTTTCTTT